This T cell receptor (beta chain) emerged from a study of CD4 T cells in relation to SARS-CoV-2 and coronaviruses. The unexposed donors gave CD4+ T cells in 2011-2018, prior to COVID-19. Cryopreserved PBMCs were CD4-enriched, then split into naive and memory cells. The germline V gene encodes CDR1 LGHDT and CDR2 YNNKEL (reference sequence). The CDR3 sequence is 17 residues long. The junction had 10 bases not matched to a gene; V was cut back by 1 base and J by 3 bases. Sequencing used immunoSEQ multiplex PCR; TCRdb keeps in-frame clones, though not all of them. Of 68,000 or so clones detected, approximately 95% appear once; the ten largest clones hold 0.23%.

This receptor was identified in a human donor in good health. The chain combines TRBV3-1 (or the pseudogene TRBV3-2) with TRBJ2-7, with TRBD1 identical over 9 bases. Sequencing was carried out using naive CD4+ T cells from PBMCs. The subset was: naive CD4+ T cells isolated by negative enrichment. The CDR3 DNA is TGTGCCAGCAGCCAAGTTGCGGGACAGGGCCCCCACTACGAGCAGTACTTC. This translates into CASSQVAGQGPHYEQYF.